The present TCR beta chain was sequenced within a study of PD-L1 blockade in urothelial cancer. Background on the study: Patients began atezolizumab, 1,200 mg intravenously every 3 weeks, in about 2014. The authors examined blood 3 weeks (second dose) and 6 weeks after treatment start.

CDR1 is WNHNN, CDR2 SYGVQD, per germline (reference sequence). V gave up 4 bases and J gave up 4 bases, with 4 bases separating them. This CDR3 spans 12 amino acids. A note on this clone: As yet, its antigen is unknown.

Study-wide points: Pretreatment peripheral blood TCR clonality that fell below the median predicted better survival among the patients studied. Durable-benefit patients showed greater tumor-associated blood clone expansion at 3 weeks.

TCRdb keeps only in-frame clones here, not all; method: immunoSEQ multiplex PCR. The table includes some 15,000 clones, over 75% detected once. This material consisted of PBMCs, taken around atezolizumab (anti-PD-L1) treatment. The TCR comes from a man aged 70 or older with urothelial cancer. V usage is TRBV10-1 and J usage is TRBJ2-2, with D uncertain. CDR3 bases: TGCGCCAGCAGTGCCGGCACCGGGGAGCTGTTTTTT. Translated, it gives CASSAGTGELFF.